This record covers a single T cell receptor beta chain. This clonotype is large (0.1 to 1%) in terms of sample share. Its antigen is unknown. Base quality data are lacking; no much larger clone is found one base away. Bulk UMI-based TCR sequencing was performed on four sorted CD4+ memory subsets (TCM, TEM, IL-7Rhigh TEMRA, IL-7R- TEMRA) to test a precursor-effector relationship among CD4 cytotoxic T cells. Cells were obtained from peripheral blood mononuclear cells that had been isolated from human blood. These data are taken from a study of precursors of human CD4 cytotoxic T cells (dated by TCRdb to 2016 to 2019). General notes on the study: The bulk TCR-seq analysis covered CD4+ memory subsets from some 14 donors in total. TCR-seq analysis of 14 donors yielded TCRalpha and TCRbeta chain sequences (table S7).

The CDR1 and CDR2 encoded by the germline V gene (reference sequence) are DFQATT and SNEGSKA. The CDR3, from cysteine to phenylalanine, totals 15 residues. The entry retains the CDR3 DNA only, 45 bases that are in frame from base 1. The V and J ends are trimmed by 6 bases and 0 bases, leaving 15 bases between them. Overall study results and their limits: A bigger share of IL-7Rhigh TEMRA clonotypes consisted of expanded effector clonotypes than was the case for TEM or TCM clonotypes. IL-7Rhigh and IL-7R- TEMRA subsets showed more restricted TCR repertoires, with lower diversity and more expanded clonotypes, than TCM and TEM subsets. Only 13 of the 14 donors were included in some of the bulk TCR-seq comparisons, which suggests that not every subset was available for every donor. According to the authors, an observational design in humans cannot definitively determine the direction of differentiation between precursor and effector cells.

Instrument on record: Illumina MiSeq. The paper's data handling went like this. To quantify repertoire diversity, the Shannon-Wiener index was calculated using VDJtools. Expanded TCRbeta clonotypes were defined as those with a clonotype frequency of at least 3. Through fastp at Q25 and MiXCR, TCRdb rebuilt clones from the public reads, retaining in-frame beta chains. For every CDR3 protein sequence, its rows merge into one entry that carries the most common genes and DNA. The V and J calls here are based on TCRdb, not the publication. For this sample the table gives about 490 distinct CDR3 sequences, of which approximately 20% were detected only once. Clones ranked in the top ten supply 20% to 25% of the sample.

The chain is made from TRBV20-1 and TRBJ1-3; the D gene cannot be resolved reliably. The sequence was collected from a human donor in good health. Input material: memory CD4+ T cells from blood (PBMCs). The nucleotide sequence is given as TGCAGTGCGAGACCCGTCCGAAGCTCTGGAAACACCATATATTTT. Its protein reads: CSARPVRSSGNTIYF.